The clone carrying this TCR beta chain was detected ten times or more. Its antigen is still unknown. These data come from a study of T cells in Graves' hyperthyroidism and ophthalmopathy. Study conclusions and caveats: The model foresaw ophthalmopathy a median 6.5 months prior to onset.

Patients counted as stable if ophthalmopathy did not develop within 18 months. Based on clinical symptoms, serum thyroxine and TRAb, thyroid ultrasound and orbital computed tomography, diagnoses were reached. Source material for PBMCs was 10 ml fresh peripheral blood. This CDR3 spans 14 amino acids. Germline V gives CDR1 MNHNS, CDR2 SASEGT. V shed 7 bases and J shed 0 bases, with 12 bases lying between them. Researchers amplified the TCR beta CDR3 regions from RNA transcripts. The TCR CDR3 first-round RT-PCR relied on the HTBI primer set. Each CDR3 protein gets one entry after TCRdb re-called the multiplex PCR reads with MiXCR. The table records 300,000 to 400,000 distinct CDR3 sequences, 15% to 20% of them present only once.

The sample taken for sequencing was blood. The receptor's source is a woman between 50 and 59 years old with Graves' hyperthyroidism. The rearrangement links TRBV6-1 to TRBJ1-1; D is unclear. The CDR3 DNA is TGTGCCAGCACAACGACGGGGATGAACACTGAAGCTTTCTTT. It yields the protein CASTTTGMNTEAFF.